Listed here is a single T cell receptor beta chain. Losses at the gene ends were 5 bases for V and 8 bases for J; bases not matched to a gene: 14. The CDR3 totals 15 residues. Germline V gene lookup returns CDR1 SGHAT and CDR2 FQNNGV. Data came from immunoSEQ multiplex PCR; TCRdb stores just in-frame clones and leaves some out. The profile covers about 54,000 clones, with 95% to 96% appearing a single time and 1.5% to 2% taken by the ten largest. This specimen belongs to a study of control samples from healthy donors and cancer patients. The sequencing input was blood. The chain recombines TRBV11-2 with TRBJ1-2; 7 nucleotides match TRBD1. This clonotype was sampled from a woman aged 30 to 39 in good health. The CDR3 protein is CASSQENRGGIGYTF. The CDR3, as DNA: TGTGCCAGCAGCCAAGAGAACAGGGGAGGAATCGGCTACACCTTC.